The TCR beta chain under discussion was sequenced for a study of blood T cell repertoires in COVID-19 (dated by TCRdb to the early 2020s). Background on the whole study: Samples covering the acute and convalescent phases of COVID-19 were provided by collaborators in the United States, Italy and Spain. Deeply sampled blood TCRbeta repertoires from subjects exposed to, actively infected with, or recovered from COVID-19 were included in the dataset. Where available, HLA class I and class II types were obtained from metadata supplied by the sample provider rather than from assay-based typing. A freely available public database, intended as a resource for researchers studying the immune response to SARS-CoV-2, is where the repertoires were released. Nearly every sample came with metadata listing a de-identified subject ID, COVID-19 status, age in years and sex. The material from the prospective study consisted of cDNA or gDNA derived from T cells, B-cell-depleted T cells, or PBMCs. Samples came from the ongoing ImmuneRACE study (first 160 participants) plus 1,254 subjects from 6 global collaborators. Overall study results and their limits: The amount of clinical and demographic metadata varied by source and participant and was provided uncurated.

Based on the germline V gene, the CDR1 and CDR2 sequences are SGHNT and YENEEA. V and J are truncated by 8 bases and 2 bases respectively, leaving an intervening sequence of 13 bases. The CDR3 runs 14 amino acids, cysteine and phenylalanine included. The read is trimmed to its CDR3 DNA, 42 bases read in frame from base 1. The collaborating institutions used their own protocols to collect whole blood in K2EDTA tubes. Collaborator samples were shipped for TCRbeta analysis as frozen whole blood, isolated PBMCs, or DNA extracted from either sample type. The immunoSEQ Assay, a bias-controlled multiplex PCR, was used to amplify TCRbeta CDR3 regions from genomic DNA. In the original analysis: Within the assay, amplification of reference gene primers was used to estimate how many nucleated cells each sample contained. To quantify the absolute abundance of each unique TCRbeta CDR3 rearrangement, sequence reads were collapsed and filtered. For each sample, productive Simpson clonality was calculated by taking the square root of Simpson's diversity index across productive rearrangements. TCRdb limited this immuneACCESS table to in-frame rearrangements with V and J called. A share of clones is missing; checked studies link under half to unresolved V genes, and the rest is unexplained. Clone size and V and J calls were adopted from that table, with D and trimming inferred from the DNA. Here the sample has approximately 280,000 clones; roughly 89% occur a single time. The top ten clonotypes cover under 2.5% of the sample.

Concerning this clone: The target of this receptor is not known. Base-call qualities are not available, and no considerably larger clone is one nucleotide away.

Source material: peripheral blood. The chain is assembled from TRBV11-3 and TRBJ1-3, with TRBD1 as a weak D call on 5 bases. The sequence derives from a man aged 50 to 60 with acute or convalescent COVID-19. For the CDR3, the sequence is CASQEGGAGNTIYF. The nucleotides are TGTGCCAGCCAGGAAGGAGGGGCTGGAAACACCATATATTTT.